This is a list of T cell receptor beta chains from one sample in a study of T cells expressing NK-cell markers. TCRdb reanalyzed the 5' RACE reads and collapses them to one entry per CDR3 protein, without DNA. Its table records about 380,000 distinct CDR3 sequences. Specimen: blood T cells: a sorted CD56 or NKG2C T cell subset, CD4+ or CD8+ T cells, or bulk PBMC T cells (not recorded which). These receptors came from a man aged 18-75 years in good health. The CDR3 runs from the conserved cysteine through the conserved F or W. The order of the fields is J gene, V gene, CDR3 protein.

j_gene: TRBJ2-7
v_gene: TRBV10-3
CDR3aa: CAISESKGTYEQYF

j_gene: TRBJ2-5
v_gene: TRBV20-1
CDR3aa: CSARVGLAHETQYF

j_gene: TRBJ2-1
v_gene: TRBV7-2
CDR3aa: CASSQTGGLLYNEQFF

j_gene: TRBJ1-3
v_gene: TRBV5-1
CDR3aa: CASSLGGLEGDTIYF

j_gene: TRBJ2-2
v_gene: TRBV9
CDR3aa: CASSVGGLDTGELFF

j_gene: TRBJ2-1
v_gene: TRBV7-6
CDR3aa: CASSLTALDNEQFF

j_gene: TRBJ2-1
v_gene: TRBV2
CDR3aa: CASTPILAGFNEQFF

j_gene: TRBJ2-5
v_gene: TRBV11-2
CDR3aa: CASSLMGGWETQYF

j_gene: TRBJ2-1
v_gene: TRBV28
CDR3aa: CASLALGTGTYNEQFF

j_gene: TRBJ1-5
v_gene: TRBV6-1
CDR3aa: CASILDSGFNQPQHF

j_gene: TRBJ1-2
v_gene: TRBV6-1
CDR3aa: CASRIDSAHGYTF